This TCR beta chain is drawn from a study of control samples from healthy donors and cancer patients. Method: immunoSEQ multiplex PCR; TCRdb's copy keeps in-frame clones and lacks some. In the table there are more than 95,000 clones, about 90% of which are singletons. Sequenced sample: blood. The receptor was derived from a man aged 18 to 29 in good health.

CDR3 DNA sequence: TGTGCCAGCTCACCAGGGGCGCCAGGGAACTATGGCTACACCTTC. Residues: CASSPGAPGNYGYTF. This chain joins TRBV18 and TRBJ1-2; perhaps TRBD1 as D (5 bases). V was clipped by 2 bases and J by 2 bases, with 12 bases between them. The CDR3 spans 15 residues. Germline loops: CDR1 KGHSH, CDR2 LQKENI.